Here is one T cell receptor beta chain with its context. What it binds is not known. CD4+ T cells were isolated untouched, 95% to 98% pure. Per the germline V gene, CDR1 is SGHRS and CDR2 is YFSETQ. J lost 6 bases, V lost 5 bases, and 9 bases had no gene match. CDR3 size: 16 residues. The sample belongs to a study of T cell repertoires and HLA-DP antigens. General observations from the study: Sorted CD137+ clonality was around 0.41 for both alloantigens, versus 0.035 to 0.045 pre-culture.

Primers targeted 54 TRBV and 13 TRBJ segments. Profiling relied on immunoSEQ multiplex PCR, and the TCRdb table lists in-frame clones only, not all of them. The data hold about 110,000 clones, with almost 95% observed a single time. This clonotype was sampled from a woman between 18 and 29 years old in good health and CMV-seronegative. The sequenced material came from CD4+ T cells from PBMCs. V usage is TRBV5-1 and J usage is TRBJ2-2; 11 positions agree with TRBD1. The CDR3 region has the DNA TGCGCCAGCAGGTTCCCCACGGGACAGGGGGCCGGGGAGCTGTTTTTT. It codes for CASRFPTGQGAGELFF.